A single sample is the source of the 3 T cell receptor beta chains below, sequenced in a study of blood T cell repertoires in COVID-19. Assay: immunoSEQ multiplex PCR; the TCRdb copy retains only in-frame clones and omits some. The sample includes some 83,000 clones, roughly 70% seen only once; the top ten take 14%. Sequenced: peripheral blood. These receptor sequences come from a woman at least 80 years old with acute or convalescent COVID-19.

This chain connects TRBV6-5 to TRBJ1-6; 9 bases are a match to TRBD1. The germline V gene encodes CDR1 MNHEY and CDR2 SVGAGI. This CDR3 has 14 residues. J was trimmed by 11 bases and V by 2 bases; bases with no gene match: 4. CDR3 bases: TGTGCCAGCAGTTACGGACAGGGGATTACACCCCTCCACTTT. Amino acid sequence: CASSYGQGITPLHF.

J is TRBJ2-1 and V is TRBV2, with no clear D. Trimming shortened V by 5 bases and J by 3 bases, and 8 bases separated the two germline ends. Germline V gene lookup returns CDR1 SNHLY and CDR2 FYNNEI. CDR3 size: 13 residues. CDR3 in amino acids: CASSLDFYNEQFF. CDR3 coding DNA: TGTGCCAGCAGTCTCGACTTCTACAATGAGCAGTTCTTC.

This clone was detected once. DNA for the CDR3: TGTGCCAGCAGCTTGGCGGGGGTTATGAATTCACCCCTCCACTTT. This translates into CASSLAGVMNSPLHF. This chain joins TRBV5-4 and TRBJ1-6; perhaps TRBD1 as D (5 bases). Trimming took off 0 bases at V and 7 bases at J, with 11 bases between the two ends. Germline loops: CDR1 SGHNT, CDR2 YYREEE (reference sequence). The CDR3 has 15 residues. The full variable domain, its missing parts supplied by reference TRBV5-4 and TRBJ1-6, is ETGVTQSPTHLIKTRGQQVTLRCSSQSGHNTVSWYQQALGQGPQFIFQYYREEENGRGNFPPRFSGLQFPNYSSELNVNALELDDSALYLCASSLAGVMNSPLHFGNGTRLTVT.